What follows are 2 T cell receptor beta chains derived from one specimen sequenced in a study of cytomegalovirus exposure and HLA in healthy donors. PCR amplification relied on 60 Vbeta primers (plus 13 Jbeta primers). The data were produced by immunoSEQ multiplex PCR, yet TCRdb's version contains in-frame clones alone and is incomplete. The table shows around 140,000 clones, with roughly 79% occurring only once. Specimen: PBMCs. Receptors were obtained from a woman aged 35 to 49 in good health and CMV-seronegative.

J is TRBJ2-4 and V is TRBV4-1; D perhaps matches TRBD2 (5 bases). Per germline, CDR1 MGHRA and CDR2 YSYEKL. V was cut by 2 bases and J by 4 bases, with 9 bases left in between. The CDR3 extends over 14 amino acids. CDR3 coding DNA: TGCGCCAGCAGCCAATCCTCGGGGAAAAACATTCAGTACTTC. Translated, it gives CASSQSSGKNIQYF.

The V call is TRBV9, the J call TRBJ1-1, with D possibly matching TRBD1 (6 bases). The germline V gene encodes CDR1 SGDLS and CDR2 YYNGEE. The CDR3 covers 14 residues. Trimming took 2 bases from V and 4 from J, leaving 12 bases between them. CDR3 DNA: TGTGCCAGCAGCGTTGGGGACATCCGCACTGAAGCTTTCTTT. Translation: CASSVGDIRTEAFF.